These 9 T cell receptor beta chains originate from one sample sequenced in a study of regulatory T cells in long-lasting Graves disease. In building TCR beta libraries, iRepertoire HTBI primers were used together with Arm-PCR of CDR3 regions. TCRdb re-derived calls from the multiplex PCR reads in MiXCR, one entry per CDR3 protein. This table holds fewer than 350,000 distinct CDR3 sequences, over 15% found once. Time point specified: newly diagnosed GD, antithyroid drugs for less than 3 months. Preparation of the TCR library used RNA extracted from PBMCs. The source material was peripheral blood mononuclear cells (PBMCs), sampled at new diagnosis, from a patient treated with antithyroid drugs. All receptors come from a female donor with Graves disease.

This clonotype showed up many times. The V and J genes are TRBV18 and TRBJ2-2, with 12 bases that match TRBD2. V shed 5 bases, J shed 5 bases, and the junction held 6 bases outside the gene matches. Germline loops: CDR1 KGHSH, CDR2 LQKENI. This CDR3 comprises 16 residues. In DNA form, the CDR3 reads TGTGCCAGCTCAAAAGGACTAGCGGGAAGGACCGGGGAGCTGTTTTTT. This gives the protein CASSKGLAGRTGELFF.

There are many counts of this clonotype. CDR3 region: CASLQGERYNEQFF. DNA for the CDR3: TGTGCCAGCCTACAGGGGGAGCGCTACAATGAGCAGTTCTTC. The chain carries TRBV27 and TRBJ2-1; 8 bases map to TRBD1. Looked up from germline, CDR1 is MNHEY and CDR2 is SMNVEV (reference sequence). V lost 8 bases to trimming and J lost 3 bases; unmatched junction nucleotides: 6. The CDR3 covers 14 residues.

This clonotype was seen repeatedly, ten times or more. The chain carries TRBV27 and TRBJ2-1, with no clear D. Trimming left V 8 bases short and J 7 bases short, with 15 bases between. Germline V CDR1 and CDR2: MNHEY, SMNVEV (reference sequence). The CDR3 runs 13 residues. The CDR3 spells CASRYAPENEQFF. CDR3 bases: TGTGCCAGCCGCTACGCGCCCGAGAATGAGCAGTTCTTC.

There are many counts of this clonotype. The chain uses TRBV6-5 and TRBJ2-7; D not resolved. The V and J ends lost 2 bases and 0 bases respectively, with 5 bases between them. The CDR3 consists of 13 residues. The V gene's germline CDR1 is MNHEY and CDR2 SVGAGI. The CDR3 region has the DNA TGTGCCAGCAGTTACGTGGCCTCCTACGAGCAGTACTTC. This encodes CASSYVASYEQYF.

This clonotype appeared many times. The V call is TRBV12-3 or TRBV12-4, the J call TRBJ2-2, with TRBD1 matching over 7 bases. The CDR3 is 14 residues long. J gave up 5 bases and V 0 bases, and 0 bases lay outside the gene matches. The CDR3 sequence is CASSLADRTGELFF. CDR3 coding DNA: TGTGCCAGCAGTTTAGCGGACAGGACCGGGGAGCTGTTTTTT.

To note about this clonotype: This clone may be a read error of a much larger clone one base away. The chain is built from TRBV7-2 and TRBJ1-1; D is possibly TRBD1 (5 bases). With 1 base removed from V and 1 base from J, the gap between germline ends came to 10 bases. There are 15 residues in the CDR3. The germline V gene encodes CDR1 SGHTA and CDR2 FQGNSA. The CDR3 nucleotides read TGTGCCAGCAGCTTAGAGTGGGGGGGGAACACTGAAGCTTTCTTT. Encoded protein: CASSLEWGGNTEAFF.

This clonotype has at least ten counts. The chain uses TRBV28 and TRBJ2-3; D is unresolved. This CDR3 is 14 amino acids long. The V and J ends lost 5 bases and 1 base respectively, with 10 bases between them. The germline CDR1 and CDR2 sequences are MDHEN and SYDVKM. CDR3 nucleotides: TGTGCCAGCAGTCATCAGATACGCACAGATACGCAGTATTTT. It is translated as CASSHQIRTDTQYF.

This clonotype was picked up a small number of times. A read error may produce the germline difference seen at one junction end. This sequence joins TRBV4-1 and TRBJ2-3; 7 bases agree with TRBD1. CDR3 size: 16 residues. From germline, CDR1 is MGHRA and CDR2 YSYEKL. DNA for the CDR3: TGCGCCAGCAGCCAGTTGACAGGGAGTGTGACAGATACACAGTATTTT. Its translation is CASSQLTGSVTDTQYF.

Comments on this clonotype: This may be a read error: a much more frequent sequence differs by one nucleotide. Since no conserved phenylalanine or tryptophan closes the CDR3, a read error is the likely cause. The chain couples TRBV7-2 to TRBJ2-3; D is perhaps TRBD2 (6 bases). Germline V gives CDR1 SGHTA, CDR2 FQGNSA. Trimming shortened V by 5 bases and J by 11 bases, and 17 bases separated the two germline ends. The CDR3 extends over 13 amino acids. The CDR3 here is CASSDFRTTQQYL. The CDR3 DNA is TGTGCCAGCAGCGACTTCCGGACTACCCAGCAGTATCTT.